This record concerns one TCR beta chain sequence. The sample carries other DNA sequences with the same CDR3. The record originates from a study of blood T cell repertoires in COVID-19. The repertoire was sequenced with immunoSEQ multiplex PCR; TCRdb's copy has only in-frame clones and lacks some. The repertoire holds 320,000 or so clones, with 85% as singletons. The CDR3 has 14 residues. The germline V and J ends were trimmed by 3 bases and 4 bases, with 9 bases remaining between them. Germline CDR1 LGHDT, CDR2 YNNKEL (reference sequence). This chain joins TRBV3-1 (or the pseudogene TRBV3-2) and TRBJ1-4, with D perhaps TRBD1 (5 bases). This receptor was identified in a woman in her 30s who had been exposed to COVID-19. Sequences were obtained from PBMCs or T cells enriched from blood (not recorded which). CDR3 nucleotides: TGTGCCAGCAGCCAGGGGGGTCGTAATGAAAAACTGTTTTTT. Protein: CASSQGGRNEKLFF.